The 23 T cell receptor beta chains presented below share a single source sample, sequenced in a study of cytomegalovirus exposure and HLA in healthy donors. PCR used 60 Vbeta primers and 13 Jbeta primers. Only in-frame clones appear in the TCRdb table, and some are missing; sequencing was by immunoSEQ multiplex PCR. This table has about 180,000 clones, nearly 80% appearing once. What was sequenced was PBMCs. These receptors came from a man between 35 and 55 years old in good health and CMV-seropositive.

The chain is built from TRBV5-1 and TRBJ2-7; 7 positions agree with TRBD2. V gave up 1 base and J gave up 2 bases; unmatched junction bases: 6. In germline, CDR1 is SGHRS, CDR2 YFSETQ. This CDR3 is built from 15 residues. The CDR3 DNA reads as TGCGCCAGCAGCTTGAGGAGCGGGGCCCCCTACGAGCAGTACTTC. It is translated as CASSLRSGAPYEQYF.

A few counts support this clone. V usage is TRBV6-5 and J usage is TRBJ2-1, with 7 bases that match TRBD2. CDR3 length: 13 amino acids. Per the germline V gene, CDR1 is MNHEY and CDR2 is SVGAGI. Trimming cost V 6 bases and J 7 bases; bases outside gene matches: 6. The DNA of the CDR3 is TGTGCCAGCAGAGTGGGGGGGAGGAATGAGCAGTTCTTC. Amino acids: CASRVGGRNEQFF.

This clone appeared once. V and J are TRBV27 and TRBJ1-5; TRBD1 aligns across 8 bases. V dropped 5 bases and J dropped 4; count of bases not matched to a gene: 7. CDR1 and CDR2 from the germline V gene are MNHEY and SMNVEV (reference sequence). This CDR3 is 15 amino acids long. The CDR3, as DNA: TGTGCCAGCAGTACGCACAGGGGGTATAATCAGCCCCAGCATTTT. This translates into CASSTHRGYNQPQHF.

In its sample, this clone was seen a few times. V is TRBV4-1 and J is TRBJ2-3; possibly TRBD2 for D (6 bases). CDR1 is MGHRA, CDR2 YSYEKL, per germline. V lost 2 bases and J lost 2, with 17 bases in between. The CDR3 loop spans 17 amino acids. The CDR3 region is CASSQPPGLSDTDTQYF. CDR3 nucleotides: TGCGCCAGCAGCCAACCACCGGGACTTTCCGACACAGATACGCAGTATTTT.

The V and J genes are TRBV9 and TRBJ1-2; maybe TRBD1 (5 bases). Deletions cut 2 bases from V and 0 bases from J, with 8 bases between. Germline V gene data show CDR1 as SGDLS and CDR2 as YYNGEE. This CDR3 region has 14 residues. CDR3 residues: CASSVQGTNYGYTF. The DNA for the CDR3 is TGTGCCAGCAGCGTTCAGGGAACTAACTATGGCTACACCTTC.

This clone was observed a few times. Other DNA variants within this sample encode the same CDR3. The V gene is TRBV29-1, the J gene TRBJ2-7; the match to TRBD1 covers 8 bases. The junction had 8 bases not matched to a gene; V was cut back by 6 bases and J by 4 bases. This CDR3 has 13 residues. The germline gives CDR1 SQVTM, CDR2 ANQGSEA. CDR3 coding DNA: TGCAGCGTCGCCGGACAGGGTCTATACGAGCAGTACTTC. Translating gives CSVAGQGLYEQYF.

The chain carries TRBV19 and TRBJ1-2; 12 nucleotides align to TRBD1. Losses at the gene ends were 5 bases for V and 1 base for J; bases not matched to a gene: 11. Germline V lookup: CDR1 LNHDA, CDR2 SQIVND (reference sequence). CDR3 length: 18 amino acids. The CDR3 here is CASSGAPGQGARNYGYTF. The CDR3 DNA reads TGTGCCAGTAGTGGAGCACCGGGACAGGGGGCTCGTAACTATGGCTACACCTTC. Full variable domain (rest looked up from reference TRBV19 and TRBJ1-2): DGGITQSPKYLFRKEGQNVTLSCEQNLNHDAMYWYRQDPGQGLRLIYYSQIVNDFQKGDIAEGYSVSREKKESFPLTVTSAQKNPTAFYLCASSGAPGQGARNYGYTFGSGTRLTVV.

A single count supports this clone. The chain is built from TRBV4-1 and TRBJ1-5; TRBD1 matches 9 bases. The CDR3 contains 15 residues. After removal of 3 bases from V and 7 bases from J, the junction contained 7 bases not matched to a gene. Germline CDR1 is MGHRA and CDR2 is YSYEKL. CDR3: CASSQGQGSGQPQHF. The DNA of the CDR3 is TGCGCCAGCAGCCAGGGACAGGGAAGCGGGCAGCCCCAGCATTTT.

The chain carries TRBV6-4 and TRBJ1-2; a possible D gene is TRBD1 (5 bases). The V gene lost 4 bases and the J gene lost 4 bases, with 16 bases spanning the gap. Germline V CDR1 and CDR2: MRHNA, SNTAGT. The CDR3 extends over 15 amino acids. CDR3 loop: CASSVAGDGVYGYTF. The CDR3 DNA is TGTGCCAGCAGTGTCGCGGGGGATGGGGTCTATGGCTACACCTTC.

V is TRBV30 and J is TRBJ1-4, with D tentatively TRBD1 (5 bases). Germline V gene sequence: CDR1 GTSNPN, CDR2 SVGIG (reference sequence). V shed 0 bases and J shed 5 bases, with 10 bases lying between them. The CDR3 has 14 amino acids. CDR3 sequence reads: CAWSVWGGNEKLFF. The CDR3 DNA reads TGTGCCTGGAGTGTATGGGGCGGAAATGAAAAACTGTTTTTT.

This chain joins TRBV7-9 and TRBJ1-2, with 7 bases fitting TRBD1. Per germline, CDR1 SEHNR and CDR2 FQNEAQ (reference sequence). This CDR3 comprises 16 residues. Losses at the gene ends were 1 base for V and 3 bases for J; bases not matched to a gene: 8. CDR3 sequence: CASSLDAAGGYYGYTF. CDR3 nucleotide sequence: TGTGCCAGCAGCTTAGACGCGGCAGGGGGGTACTATGGCTACACCTTC. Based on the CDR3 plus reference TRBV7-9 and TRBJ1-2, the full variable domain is DTGVSQNPRHKITKRGQNVTFRCDPISEHNRLYWYRQTLGQGPEFLTYFQNEAQLEKSRLLSDRFSAERPKGSFSTLEIQRTEQGDSAMYLCASSLDAAGGYYGYTFGSGTRLTVV.

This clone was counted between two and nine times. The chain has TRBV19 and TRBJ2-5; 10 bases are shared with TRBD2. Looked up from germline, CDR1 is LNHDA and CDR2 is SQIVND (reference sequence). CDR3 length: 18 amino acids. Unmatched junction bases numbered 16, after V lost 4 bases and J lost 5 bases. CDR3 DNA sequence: TGTGCCAGTAGTACCTCGGCCCGGAGCGGGAGGGCCCTGGAGACCCAGTACTTC. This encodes CASSTSARSGRALETQYF.

CDR3 residues: CATSDRLTTDTQYF. DNA of the CDR3: TGCGCCACCTCGGACAGGTTAACCACAGATACGCAGTATTTT. The chain combines TRBV10-1 with TRBJ2-3; TRBD1 agrees at 7 bases. Trimming removed 10 bases from V and 2 bases from J; junction bases left unmatched: 9. The CDR3 contains 14 residues. Germline values: CDR1 WNHNN, CDR2 SYGVQD (reference sequence).

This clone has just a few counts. DNA of the CDR3: TGCAGCGTTGACTATACGCAGTATTTT. This translates into CSVDYTQYF. The V call is TRBV29-1, the J call TRBJ2-3; D is ambiguous. The germline V gene has CDR1 SQVTM and CDR2 ANQGSEA. Deletions cut 3 bases from V and 7 bases from J, with 2 bases between. This CDR3 comprises 9 residues.

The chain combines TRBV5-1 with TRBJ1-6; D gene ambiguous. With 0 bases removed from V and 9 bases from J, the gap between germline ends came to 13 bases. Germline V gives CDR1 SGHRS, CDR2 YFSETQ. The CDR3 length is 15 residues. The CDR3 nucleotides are TGCGCCAGCAGCTTGGGAGGGTCATTGGGTTCACCCCTCCACTTT. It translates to CASSLGGSLGSPLHF. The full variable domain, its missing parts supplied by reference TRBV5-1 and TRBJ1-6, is KAGVTQTPRYLIKTRGQQVTLSCSPISGHRSVSWYQQTPGQGLQFLFEYFSETQRNKGNFPGRFSGRQFSNSRSEMNVSTLELGDSALYLCASSLGGSLGSPLHFGNGTRLTVT.

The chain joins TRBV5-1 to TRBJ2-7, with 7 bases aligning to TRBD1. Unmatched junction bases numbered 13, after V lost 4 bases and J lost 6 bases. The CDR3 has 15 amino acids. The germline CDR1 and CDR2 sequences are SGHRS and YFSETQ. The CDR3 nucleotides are TGCGCCAGCAGCACCAGGGGGACCGCCGACTCCGAGCAGTACTTC. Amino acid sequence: CASSTRGTADSEQYF.

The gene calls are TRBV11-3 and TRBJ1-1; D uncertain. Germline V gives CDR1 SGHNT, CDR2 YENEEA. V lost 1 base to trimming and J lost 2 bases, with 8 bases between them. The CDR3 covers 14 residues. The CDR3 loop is CASSLVSGNTEAFF. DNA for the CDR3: TGTGCCAGCAGCTTAGTGTCAGGAAACACTGAAGCTTTCTTT.

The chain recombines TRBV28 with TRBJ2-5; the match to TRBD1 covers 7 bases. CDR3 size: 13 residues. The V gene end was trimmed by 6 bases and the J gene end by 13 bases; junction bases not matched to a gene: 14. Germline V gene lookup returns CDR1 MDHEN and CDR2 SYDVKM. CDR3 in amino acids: CASSRNRGQRGYF. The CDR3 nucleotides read TGTGCCAGCAGCCGTAACAGGGGACAACGCGGGTACTTC.

CDR3 protein: CPFFPSTGELFF. In DNA form, the CDR3 reads TGTCCCTTTTTTCCGAGCACCGGGGAGCTGTTTTTT. The chain recombines TRBV19 with TRBJ2-2; D remains ambiguous. In germline, CDR1 is LNHDA, CDR2 SQIVND (reference sequence). The CDR3 totals 12 residues.

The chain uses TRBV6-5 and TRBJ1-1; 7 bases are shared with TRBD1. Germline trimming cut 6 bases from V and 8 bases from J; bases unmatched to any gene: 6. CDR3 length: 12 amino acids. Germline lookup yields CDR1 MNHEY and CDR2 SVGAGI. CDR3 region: CASRLADREAFF. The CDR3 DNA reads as TGTGCCAGCAGGCTCGCGGACAGGGAAGCTTTCTTT.

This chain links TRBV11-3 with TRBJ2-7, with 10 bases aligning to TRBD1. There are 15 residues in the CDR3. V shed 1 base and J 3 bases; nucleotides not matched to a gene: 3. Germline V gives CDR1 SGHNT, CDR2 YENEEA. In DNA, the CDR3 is TGTGCCAGCAGCTTAGCGGGACAGGGGTTCTACGAGCAGTACTTC. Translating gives CASSLAGQGFYEQYF. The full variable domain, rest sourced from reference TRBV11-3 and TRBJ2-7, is EAGVVQSPRYKIIEKKQPVAFWCNPISGHNTLYWYLQNLGQGPELLIRYENEEAVDDSQLPKDRFSAERLKGVDSTLKIQPAELGDSAVYLCASSLAGQGFYEQYFGPGTRLTVT.

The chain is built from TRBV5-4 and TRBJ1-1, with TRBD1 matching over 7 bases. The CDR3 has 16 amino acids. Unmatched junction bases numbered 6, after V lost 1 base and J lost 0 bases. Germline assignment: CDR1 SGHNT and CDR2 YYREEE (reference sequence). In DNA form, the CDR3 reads TGTGCCAGCAGCTTGTGGGCAGGGGGGATGAACACTGAAGCTTTCTTT. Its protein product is CASSLWAGGMNTEAFF.

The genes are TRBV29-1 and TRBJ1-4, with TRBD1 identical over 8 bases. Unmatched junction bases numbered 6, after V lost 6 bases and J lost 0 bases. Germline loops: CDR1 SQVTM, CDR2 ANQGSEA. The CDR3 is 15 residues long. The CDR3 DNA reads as TGCAGCGTCGGGACAGGACTTTCAACTAATGAAAAACTGTTTTTT. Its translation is CSVGTGLSTNEKLFF.